This T cell receptor beta chain was sequenced during a study of blood T cell repertoires in COVID-19. Sequencing was performed with immunoSEQ multiplex PCR; in TCRdb, only in-frame clones are kept and a portion is missing. The table has around 120,000 clones, 85% to 90% seen once. The germline V gene encodes CDR1 KGHSH and CDR2 LQKENI. The CDR3 runs to 13 residues. The V and J ends lost 0 bases and 0 bases respectively, with 2 bases between them. The receptor was isolated from a woman between 65 and 79 years old with acute or convalescent COVID-19. The source material was peripheral blood. V and J are TRBV18 and TRBJ2-5; D is uncertain. CDR3 residues: CASSPPNQETQYF. DNA of the CDR3: TGTGCCAGCTCACCACCTAACCAAGAGACCCAGTACTTC. The full variable domain, its missing parts supplied by reference TRBV18 and TRBJ2-5, is NAGVMQNPRHLVRRRGQEARLRCSPMKGHSHVYWYRQLPEEGLKFMVYLQKENIIDESGMPKERFSAEFPKEGPSILRIQQVVRGDSAAYFCASSPPNQETQYFGPGTRLLVL.